The sequence of this T cell receptor (beta chain) was determined in a study of identical twins (dated by TCRdb to about 2016). About the full investigation: To test whether fetal clonotypes persist, the study used deep sequencing on TCR alpha and beta repertoires from monozygotic twins, unrelated adults of various ages, and cord blood. To rule out contamination, the twin experiments were replicated at different times with different library preparation protocols.

The paper's findings and limits, for the study overall: Because the same donors could not be followed over many years, the conclusions relied on cross-sectional statistical analysis. Out-of-frame TCR alpha sharing in monozygotic twins was systematically underestimated by recombination models, whereas sharing between unrelated individuals was in agreement with the recombination models. Invariant T cells such as MAIT and iNKT could partly confound zero-insertion analyses, although diverse VJ usage argued against such confounding for most clonotypes. Out-of-frame TCR alpha sequences shared between twins showed an excess of low generation-probability sequences compared with coincidental sharing between unrelated individuals. Abundant cord blood beta clonotypes had fewer insertions, young adult naive repertoires showed a similar but weaker trend, and memory repertoires showed no such trend. In beta out-of-frame sequences, excess twin sharing was weaker, because having fewer shared sequences lowered the signal-to-noise ratio.

Of note for this clonotype: Its antigen is currently not known. No much larger clonotype is one base removed from it; base qualities were not supplied.

The library was generated by 5' RACE. Instrument on record: Illumina HiSeq 2000. A universal primer binding site was introduced by template switching, and a unique molecular identifier was present in the final cDNA, enabling accurate counting of TCR cDNA molecules. First-strand cDNA for TCR alpha and beta chains was synthesized from specific primers in the conserved constant-segment region. To control for contamination, each cDNA library was double barcoded with a SMART-Mk sample barcode plus Illumina barcodes. TruSeq adapter sequences, together with Illumina sample barcodes, were added in two successive PCR steps. Sequencing of the TCR alpha and beta cDNA libraries was done on the Illumina HiSeq platform using custom primers. Per the authors' processing: Unique molecular identifiers were extracted from raw reads with MiGEC, and CDR3 positions were determined with MiXCR. For each individual, recombination models were inferred using an EM algorithm with the repgenHMM and IGoR tools. The tcR package in R was used for shared clonotype analysis, with sharing normalized by the product of cloneset sizes. To study raw recombination without the effects of thymic and clonal selection, out-of-frame nonproductive sequences were analyzed. TCRdb trimmed the raw reads at Q25, called clones with MiXCR and kept productive beta chains. Identical CDR3 proteins give one entry, which carries the most common genes and DNA. TCRdb's processing, not the study's, gives the V and J calls here. This sample holds hundreds of thousands of distinct CDR3 sequences; 8.6% were observed only once. The leading ten clones occupy 0.98% of the sample.

From V the trimming removes 4 bases and from J it removes 2 bases, while the gene matches leave 6 bases of the junction unaccounted for. The CDR3 spans 16 residues, from the cysteine through the phenylalanine. This entry keeps only the CDR3 DNA: 48 bases, framed from base 1. Via the germline V gene, CDR1 is SGHRS and CDR2 YFSETQ. Every donor was a healthy Caucasian. The twin cohort comprised three pairs of female monozygotic twins, all aged about 18 to 30 years. Peripheral blood mononuclear cells were the source from which RNA for the TCR libraries was isolated. The same data also went into a second study, on yellow fever vaccine responses in identical twins. That second publication adds: The authors reported that the T cell response to vaccination in identical twins appeared partly convergent and partly personalized. Focusing on identical twins, the study followed the T cell clones that responded to the vaccine, and did so with precision.

What was sequenced was PBMCs. This clonotype was obtained from a young woman in good health. The chain joins TRBV5-1 to TRBJ2-1; 10 central nucleotides agree with TRBD1. CDR3 loop: CASSLRQGAAYNEQFF. The sequence in DNA is TGCGCCAGCAGCCTGAGACAGGGGGCGGCCTACAATGAGCAGTTCTTC.